This T cell receptor beta chain was sequenced during a study of beta chain features in type 1 diabetes. Overall study context: All samples together contributed 85 million to 120 million sorted cells for examination.

Of the isolated RNA, all was reverse transcribed, and so the sequenced material was expressed TCRB transcripts. The data were produced by immunoSEQ multiplex PCR, yet TCRdb's version contains in-frame clones alone and is incomplete. The sample includes 300,000 to 450,000 clones, 8.5% to 10% seen only once; the top ten take 0.55% to 0.75%. Study-wide results and limits: Across all four CD4+ subsets, people with type 1 diabetes showed modestly shorter TCRB CDR3s. cDNA-based sequencing might over-represent cells highly expressing TCR. Within the patient group, naive, central memory and Treg TCRB repertoires appeared more similar to each other than within healthy donors. Among type 1 diabetes patients, VDJ junctions had fewer insertions and more deletions.

In regard to this clone: The antigen is undetermined. Other nucleotide sequences from this sample produce the same CDR3.

The CDR3 totals 14 residues. V was clipped by 4 bases and J by 3 bases; unmatched bases: 5. CDR1 and CDR2 (germline): SGHAT, FQNNGV. The chain is built from TRBV11-2 and TRBJ2-5; the match to TRBD2 covers 7 bases. Sequencing used central memory CD4+ T cells from blood. This TCR was sampled from a man aged 25 to 45 with type 1 diabetes. This CDR3 reads CASSSRGGEETQYF. The CDR3 nucleotides are TGTGCCAGCAGCTCTAGGGGAGGGGAAGAGACCCAGTACTTC.